These 2 T cell receptor beta chains were sequenced from one sample in a study of shared clonotypes between healthy human individuals (dated by TCRdb to about 2020). Library method: the immunoSEQ multiplex PCR assay. The clones in this table, taken by TCRdb from immuneACCESS, are in-frame only. Not every clone is retained; where verified, under half of the shortfall comes from an unresolved V gene, and the cause of the rest is unknown. Recorded for this sample are some 1,100,000 clones; approximately 80% of them occurred a single time. 0.5% to 0.6% of the sample belongs to the ten largest clones. The sequenced sample consisted of memory CD4+ T cells from PBMCs. The sample's cell subset or site, from its label and the paper: CD45RA-negative fraction. These receptors were taken from a man younger than 35 in good health. Some clones in this sample may be carry-over from other donors' samples.

The chain joins TRBV4-2 to TRBJ1-4; the D gene is possibly TRBD1 (5 bases). V lost 0 bases and J 7 bases, leaving 15 bases between the germline ends. This CDR3 is built from 16 residues. Per germline, CDR1 LGHNA and CDR2 YNFKEQ. The DNA of the CDR3 is TGTGCCAGCAGCCAAGATAGGGGACTCCCGGCTGAAAAACTGTTTTTT. This codes for CASSQDRGLPAEKLFF.

This chain links TRBV5-1 with TRBJ2-3, with no clear D. CDR3 length equals 12 residues. V lost 4 bases to trimming and J lost 3 bases, with 6 bases between them. From germline, CDR1 is SGHRS and CDR2 YFSETQ. The chain's CDR3 is CASSTETDTQYF. DNA for the CDR3: TGCGCCAGCAGCACGGAGACAGATACGCAGTATTTT.